This T cell receptor beta chain was captured by sequencing in a study of T cell responses to AZD1222 COVID-19 vaccine. Study-wide results and limits: Of the AZD1222 recipients, only 5 or 6 were seropositive at baseline. Of spike-specific TCRs, nearly half reportedly target regions left unmutated in variants. Dominant at 160-218 and 743-854, vaccine-associated CD4 TCRs also spanned spike. Clonal diversity was possibly underestimated; the donors were predominantly white British and more often female.

The protocol was immunoSEQ multiplex PCR, while the TCRdb copy is restricted to in-frame clones and leaves out a portion. The sample includes 100,000 to 150,000 clones, over 75% seen only once; the top ten take 1% to 1.5%. CDR1 and CDR2 (germline): LGHNA, YNFKEQ. The CDR3 totals 13 residues. Trimming took 0 bases from V and 6 from J, leaving 9 bases between them. For this clone: Its target is not known.

The origin of this receptor is an adult in good health. This chain uses TRBV4-2 with TRBJ2-7; D unclear. This material consisted of peripheral blood, taken on day 0 of AZD1222 vaccination. CDR3 nucleotide sequence: TGTGCCAGCAGCCAAGATAACACCTTCGAGCAGTACTTC. This encodes CASSQDNTFEQYF.